This T cell receptor beta chain was found in a study of shared clonotypes between healthy human individuals. Overall study: Donors had three CD4 naive, three CD4 memory, two CD8 naive and one CD8 memory plate apiece.

Assay: immunoSEQ multiplex PCR; the TCRdb copy retains only in-frame clones and omits some. Among roughly 500,000 clones, around 95% were seen once, and the ten largest hold 0.055% to 0.075%. The sample comprised naive CD4+ T cells sorted from blood. This sample's subset: CD45RA+ positively selected. This clonotype was obtained from a woman in her twenties or thirties in good health.

This CDR3 reads CASSLALGRPNEKLFF. DNA of the CDR3: TGTGCCAGCAGCTTAGCGTTGGGCCGGCCAAATGAAAAACTGTTTTTT. The genes are TRBV7-9 and TRBJ1-4; no definite D call. With 0 bases removed from V and 5 bases from J, the gap between germline ends came to 13 bases. This CDR3 has 16 residues. Per the germline V gene, CDR1 is SEHNR and CDR2 is FQNEAQ (reference sequence). The variable domain in full, completed from reference TRBV7-9 and TRBJ1-4, reads DTGVSQNPRHKITKRGQNVTFRCDPISEHNRLYWYRQTLGQGPEFLTYFQNEAQLEKSRLLSDRFSAERPKGSFSTLEIQRTEQGDSAMYLCASSLALGRPNEKLFFGSGTQLSVL.